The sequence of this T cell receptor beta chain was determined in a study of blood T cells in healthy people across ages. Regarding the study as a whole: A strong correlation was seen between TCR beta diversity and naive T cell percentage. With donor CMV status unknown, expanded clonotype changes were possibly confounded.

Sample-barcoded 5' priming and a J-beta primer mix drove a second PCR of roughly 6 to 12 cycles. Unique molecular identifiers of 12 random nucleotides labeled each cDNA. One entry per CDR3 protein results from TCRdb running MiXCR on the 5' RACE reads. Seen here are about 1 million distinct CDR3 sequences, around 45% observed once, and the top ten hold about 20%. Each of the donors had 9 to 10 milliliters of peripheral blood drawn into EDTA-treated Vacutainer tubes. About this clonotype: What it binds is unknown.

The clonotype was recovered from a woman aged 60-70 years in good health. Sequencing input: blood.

As DNA, the CDR3 is TGTGCCAGCCACGGACTAGTCACAGATACGCAGTATTTT. It translates to CASHGLVTDTQYF. The chain carries TRBV12-3 or TRBV12-4 and TRBJ2-3, with TRBD2 identical over 7 bases. The CDR3 has 13 amino acids. V trimming: 8 bases; J trimming: 2 bases; junction bases outside the gene matches: 4.